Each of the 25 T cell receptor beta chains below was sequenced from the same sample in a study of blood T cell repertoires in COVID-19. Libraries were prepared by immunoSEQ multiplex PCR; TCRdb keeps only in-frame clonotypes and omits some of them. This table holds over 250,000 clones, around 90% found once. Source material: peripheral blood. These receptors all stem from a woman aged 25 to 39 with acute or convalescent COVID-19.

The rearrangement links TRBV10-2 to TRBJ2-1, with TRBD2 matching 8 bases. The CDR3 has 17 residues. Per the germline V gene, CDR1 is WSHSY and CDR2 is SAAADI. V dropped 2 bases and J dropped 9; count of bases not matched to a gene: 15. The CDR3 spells CASSEGASGYWMGEQFF. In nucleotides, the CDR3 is TGCGCCAGCAGTGAGGGGGCTAGCGGGTATTGGATGGGTGAGCAGTTCTTC.

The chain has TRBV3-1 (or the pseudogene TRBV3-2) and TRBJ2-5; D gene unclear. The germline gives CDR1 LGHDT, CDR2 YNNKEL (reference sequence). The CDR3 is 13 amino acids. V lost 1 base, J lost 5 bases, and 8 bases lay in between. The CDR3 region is CASSQVSRETQYF. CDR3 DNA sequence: TGTGCCAGCAGCCAAGTTTCCCGGGAGACCCAGTACTTC.

CDR3 residues: CASSPTSGRETQYF. For the CDR3, the DNA is TGTGCCAGCAGTCCAACTAGCGGGAGGGAGACCCAGTACTTC. J is TRBJ2-5 and V is TRBV27; 12 nucleotides agree with TRBD2. Germline assignment: CDR1 MNHEY and CDR2 SMNVEV (reference sequence). The V gene end was trimmed by 5 bases and the J gene end by 5 bases; junction bases not matched to a gene: 3. CDR3 length equals 14 residues.

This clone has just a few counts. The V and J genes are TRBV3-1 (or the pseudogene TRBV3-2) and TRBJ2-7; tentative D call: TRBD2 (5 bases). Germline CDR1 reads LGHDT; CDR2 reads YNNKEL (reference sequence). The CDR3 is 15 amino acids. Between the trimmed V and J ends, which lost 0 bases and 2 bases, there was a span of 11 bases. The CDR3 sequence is CASSQDSVKTYEQYF. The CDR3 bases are TGTGCCAGCAGCCAAGATAGCGTAAAGACCTACGAGCAGTACTTC.

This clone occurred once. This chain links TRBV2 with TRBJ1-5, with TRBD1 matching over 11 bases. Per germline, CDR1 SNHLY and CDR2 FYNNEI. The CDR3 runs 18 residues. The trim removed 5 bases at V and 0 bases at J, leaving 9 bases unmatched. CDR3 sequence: CASSRSRTGGHSNQPQHF. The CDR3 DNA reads TGTGCCAGCAGTCGCTCCAGGACAGGGGGCCATAGCAATCAGCCCCAGCATTTT.

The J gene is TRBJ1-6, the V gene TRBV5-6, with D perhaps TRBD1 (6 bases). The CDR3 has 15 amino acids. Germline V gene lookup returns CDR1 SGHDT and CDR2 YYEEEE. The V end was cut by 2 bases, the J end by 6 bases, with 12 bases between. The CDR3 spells CASSFGRGLNSPLHF. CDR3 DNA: TGTGCCAGCAGCTTCGGCAGGGGTCTTAATTCACCCCTCCACTTT.

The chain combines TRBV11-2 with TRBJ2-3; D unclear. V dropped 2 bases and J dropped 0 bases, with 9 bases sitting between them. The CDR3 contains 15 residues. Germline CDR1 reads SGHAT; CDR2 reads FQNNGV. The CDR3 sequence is CASSLMSGSTDTQYF. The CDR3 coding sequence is TGTGCCAGCAGCTTAATGTCAGGCAGCACAGATACGCAGTATTTT.

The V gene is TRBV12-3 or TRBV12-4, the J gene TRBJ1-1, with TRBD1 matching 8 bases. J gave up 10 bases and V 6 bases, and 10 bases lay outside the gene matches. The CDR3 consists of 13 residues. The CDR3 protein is CASSYGQGLRAFF. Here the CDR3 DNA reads TGTGCCAGCAGCTACGGACAGGGTTTAAGAGCTTTCTTT.

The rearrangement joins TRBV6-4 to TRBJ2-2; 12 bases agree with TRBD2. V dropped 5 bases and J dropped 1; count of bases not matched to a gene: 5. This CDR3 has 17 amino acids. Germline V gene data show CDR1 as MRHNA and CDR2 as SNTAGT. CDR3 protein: CASSRLAGDMNTGELFF. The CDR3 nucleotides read TGTGCCAGCAGTCGACTAGCGGGAGACATGAACACCGGGGAGCTGTTTTTT.

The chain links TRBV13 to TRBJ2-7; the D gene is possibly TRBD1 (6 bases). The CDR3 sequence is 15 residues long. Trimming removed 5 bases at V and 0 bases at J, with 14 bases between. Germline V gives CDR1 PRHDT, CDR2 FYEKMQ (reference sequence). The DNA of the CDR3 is TGTGCCAGCAGCCCCTACGGGGACAACTCCTACGAGCAGTACTTC. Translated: CASSPYGDNSYEQYF.

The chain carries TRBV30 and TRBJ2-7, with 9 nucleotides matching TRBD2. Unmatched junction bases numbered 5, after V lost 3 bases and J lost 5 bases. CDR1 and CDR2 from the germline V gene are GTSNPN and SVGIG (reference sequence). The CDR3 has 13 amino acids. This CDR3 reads CAWRIAGVDEQYF. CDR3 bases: TGTGCCTGGAGAATAGCGGGAGTGGACGAGCAGTACTTC.

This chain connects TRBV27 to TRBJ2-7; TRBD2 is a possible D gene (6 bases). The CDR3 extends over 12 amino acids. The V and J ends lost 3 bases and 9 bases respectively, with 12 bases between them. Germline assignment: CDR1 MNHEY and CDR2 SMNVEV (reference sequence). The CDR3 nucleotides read TGTGCCAGCAGTTTCTCGGGGGAAGTGCAGTACTTC. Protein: CASSFSGEVQYF.

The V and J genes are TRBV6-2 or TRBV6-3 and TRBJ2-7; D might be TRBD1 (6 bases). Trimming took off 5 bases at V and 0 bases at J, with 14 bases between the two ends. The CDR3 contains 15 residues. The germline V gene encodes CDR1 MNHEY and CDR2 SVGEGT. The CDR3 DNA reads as TGTGCCAGCAGTAGAGAGACAGGCCCCTCCTACGAGCAGTACTTC. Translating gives CASSRETGPSYEQYF.

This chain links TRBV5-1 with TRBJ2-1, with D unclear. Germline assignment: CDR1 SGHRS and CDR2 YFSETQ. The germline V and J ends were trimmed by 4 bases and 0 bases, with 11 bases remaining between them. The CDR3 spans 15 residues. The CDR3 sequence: CASSPAGSSYNEQFF. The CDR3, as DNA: TGCGCCAGCAGCCCCGCAGGAAGCTCCTACAATGAGCAGTTCTTC.

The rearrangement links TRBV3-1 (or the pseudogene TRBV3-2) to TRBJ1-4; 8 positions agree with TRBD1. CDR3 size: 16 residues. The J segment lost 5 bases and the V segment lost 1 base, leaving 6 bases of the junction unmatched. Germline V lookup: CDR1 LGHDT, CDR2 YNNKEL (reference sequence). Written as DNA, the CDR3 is TGTGCCAGCAGCCAAGGCAGGGGGCGAACCAATGAAAAACTGTTTTTT. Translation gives CASSQGRGRTNEKLFF.

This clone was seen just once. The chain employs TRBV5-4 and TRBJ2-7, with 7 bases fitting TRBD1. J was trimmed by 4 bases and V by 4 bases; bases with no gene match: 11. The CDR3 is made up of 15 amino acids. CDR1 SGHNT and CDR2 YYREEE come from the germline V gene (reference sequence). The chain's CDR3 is CASSSPTGVNYEQYF. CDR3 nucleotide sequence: TGTGCCAGCAGCAGCCCCACAGGGGTTAATTACGAGCAGTACTTC.

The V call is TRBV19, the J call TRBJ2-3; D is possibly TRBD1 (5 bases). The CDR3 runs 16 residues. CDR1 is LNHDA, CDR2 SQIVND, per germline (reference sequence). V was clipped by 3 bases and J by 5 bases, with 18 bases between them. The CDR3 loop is CASSINRTPAGDTQYF. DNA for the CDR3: TGTGCCAGTAGTATCAACCGGACACCAGCTGGAGATACGCAGTATTTT.

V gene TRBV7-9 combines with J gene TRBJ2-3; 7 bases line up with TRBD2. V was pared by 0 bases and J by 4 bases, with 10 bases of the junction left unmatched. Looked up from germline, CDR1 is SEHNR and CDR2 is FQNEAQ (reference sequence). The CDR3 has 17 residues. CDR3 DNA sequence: TGTGCCAGCAGCTTAGCGCTAGCGGTCCCGCCCGCAGATACGCAGTATTTT. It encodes CASSLALAVPPADTQYF.

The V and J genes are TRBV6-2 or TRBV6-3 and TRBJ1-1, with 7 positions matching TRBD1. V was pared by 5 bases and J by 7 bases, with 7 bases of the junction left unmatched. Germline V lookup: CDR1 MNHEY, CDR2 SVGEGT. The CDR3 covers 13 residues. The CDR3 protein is CASSHPGTVEAFF. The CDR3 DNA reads TGTGCCAGCAGTCACCCCGGGACAGTTGAAGCTTTCTTT.

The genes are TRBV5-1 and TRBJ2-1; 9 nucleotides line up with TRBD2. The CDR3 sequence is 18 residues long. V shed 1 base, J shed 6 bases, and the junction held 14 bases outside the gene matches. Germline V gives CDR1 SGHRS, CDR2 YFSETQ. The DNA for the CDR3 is TGCGCCAGCAGCTTGACCCCCTCTCTAGCGGGAAGAATCAATGAGCAGTTCTTC. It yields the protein CASSLTPSLAGRINEQFF.

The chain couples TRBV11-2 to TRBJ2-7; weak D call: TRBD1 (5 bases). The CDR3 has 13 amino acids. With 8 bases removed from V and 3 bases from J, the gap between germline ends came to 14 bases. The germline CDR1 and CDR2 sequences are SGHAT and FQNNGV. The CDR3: CASRRGIGYEQYF. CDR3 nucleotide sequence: TGTGCCAGCCGAAGGGGAATCGGCTACGAGCAGTACTTC.

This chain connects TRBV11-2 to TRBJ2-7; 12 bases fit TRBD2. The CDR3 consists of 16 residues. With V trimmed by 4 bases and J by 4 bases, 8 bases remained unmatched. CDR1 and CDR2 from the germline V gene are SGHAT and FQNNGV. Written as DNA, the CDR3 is TGTGCCAGCAGCTCCATGCGACTAGCGGGAGTGTACGAGCAGTACTTC. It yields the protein CASSSMRLAGVYEQYF. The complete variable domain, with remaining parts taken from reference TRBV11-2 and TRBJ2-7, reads EAGVAQSPRYKIIEKRQSVAFWCNPISGHATLYWYQQILGQGPKLLIQFQNNGVVDDSQLPKDRFSAERLKGVDSTLKIQPAKLEDSAVYLCASSSMRLAGVYEQYFGPGTRLTVT.

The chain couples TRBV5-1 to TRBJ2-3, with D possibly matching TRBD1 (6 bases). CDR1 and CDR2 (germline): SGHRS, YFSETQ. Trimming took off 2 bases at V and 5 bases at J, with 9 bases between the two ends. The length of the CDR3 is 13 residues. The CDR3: CASSLTGRDTQYF. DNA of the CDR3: TGCGCCAGCAGCTTAACAGGGAGAGATACGCAGTATTTT. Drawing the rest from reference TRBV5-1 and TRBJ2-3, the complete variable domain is KAGVTQTPRYLIKTRGQQVTLSCSPISGHRSVSWYQQTPGQGLQFLFEYFSETQRNKGNFPGRFSGRQFSNSRSEMNVSTLELGDSALYLCASSLTGRDTQYFGPGTRLTVL.

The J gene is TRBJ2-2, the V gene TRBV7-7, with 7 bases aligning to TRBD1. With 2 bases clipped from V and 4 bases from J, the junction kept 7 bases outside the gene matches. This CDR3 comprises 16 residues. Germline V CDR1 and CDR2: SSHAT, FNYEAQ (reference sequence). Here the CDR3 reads CASSLTLGQTTGELFF. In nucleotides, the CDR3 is TGTGCCAGCAGCTTAACGTTGGGACAGACCACCGGGGAGCTGTTTTTT.

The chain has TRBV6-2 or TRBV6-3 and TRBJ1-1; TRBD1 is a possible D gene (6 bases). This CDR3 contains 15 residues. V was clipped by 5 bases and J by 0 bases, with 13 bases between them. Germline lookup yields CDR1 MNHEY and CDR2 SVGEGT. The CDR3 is CASSRDILMNTEAFF. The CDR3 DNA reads TGTGCCAGCAGTAGGGACATTCTCATGAACACTGAAGCTTTCTTT.